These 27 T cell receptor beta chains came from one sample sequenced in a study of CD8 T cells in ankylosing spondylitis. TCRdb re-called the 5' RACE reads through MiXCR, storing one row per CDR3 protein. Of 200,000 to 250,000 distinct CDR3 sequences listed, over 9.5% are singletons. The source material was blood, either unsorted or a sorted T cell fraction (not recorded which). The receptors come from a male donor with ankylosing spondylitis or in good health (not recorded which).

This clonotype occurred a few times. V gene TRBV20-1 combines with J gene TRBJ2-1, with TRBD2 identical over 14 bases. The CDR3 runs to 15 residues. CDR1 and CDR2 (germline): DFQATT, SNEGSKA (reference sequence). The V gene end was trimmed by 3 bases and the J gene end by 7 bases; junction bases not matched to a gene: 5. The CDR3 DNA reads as TGCAGTGCTAGTAGGACTAGCGGGGGGCGGAATGAGCAGTTCTTC. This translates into CSASRTSGGRNEQFF.

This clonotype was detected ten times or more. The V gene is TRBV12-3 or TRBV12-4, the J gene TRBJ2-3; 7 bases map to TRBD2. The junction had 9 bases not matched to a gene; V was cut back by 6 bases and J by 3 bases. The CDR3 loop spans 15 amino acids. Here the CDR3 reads CASSLIGGGTDTQYF. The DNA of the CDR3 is TGTGCCAGCAGCTTAATAGGCGGGGGTACAGATACGCAGTATTTT.

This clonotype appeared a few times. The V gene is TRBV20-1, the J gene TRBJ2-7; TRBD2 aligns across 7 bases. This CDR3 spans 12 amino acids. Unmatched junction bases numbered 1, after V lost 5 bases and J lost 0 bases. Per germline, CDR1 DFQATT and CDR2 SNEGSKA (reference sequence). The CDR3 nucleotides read TGCAGTGCTCCGGGGGGCTCCTACGAGCAGTACTTC. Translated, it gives CSAPGGSYEQYF.

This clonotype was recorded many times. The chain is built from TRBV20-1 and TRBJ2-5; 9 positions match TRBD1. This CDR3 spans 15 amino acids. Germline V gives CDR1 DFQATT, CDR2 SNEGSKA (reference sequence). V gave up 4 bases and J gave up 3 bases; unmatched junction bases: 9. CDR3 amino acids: CSATSGTGSEETQYF. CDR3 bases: TGCAGTGCTACGTCCGGGACAGGGTCCGAAGAGACCCAGTACTTC.

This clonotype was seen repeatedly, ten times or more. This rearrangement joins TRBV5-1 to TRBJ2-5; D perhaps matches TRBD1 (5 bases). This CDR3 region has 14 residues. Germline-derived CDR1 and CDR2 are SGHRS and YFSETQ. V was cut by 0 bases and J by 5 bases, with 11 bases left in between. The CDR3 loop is CASSLEGVRETQYF. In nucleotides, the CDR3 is TGCGCCAGCAGCTTGGAAGGGGTTCGGGAGACCCAGTACTTC. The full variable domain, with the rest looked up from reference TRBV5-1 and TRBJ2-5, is KAGVTQTPRYLIKTRGQQVTLSCSPISGHRSVSWYQQTPGQGLQFLFEYFSETQRNKGNFPGRFSGRQFSNSRSEMNVSTLELGDSALYLCASSLEGVRETQYFGPGTRLLVL.

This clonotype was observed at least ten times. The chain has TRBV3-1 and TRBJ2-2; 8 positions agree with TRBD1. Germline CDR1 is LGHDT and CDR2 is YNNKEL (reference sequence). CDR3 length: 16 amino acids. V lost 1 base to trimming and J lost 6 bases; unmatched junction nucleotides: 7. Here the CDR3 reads CASSQGTGGLSGELFF. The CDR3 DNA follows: TGTGCCAGCAGCCAAGGAACAGGGGGATTGTCCGGGGAGCTGTTTTTT. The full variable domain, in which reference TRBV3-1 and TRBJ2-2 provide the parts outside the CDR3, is DTAVSQTPKYLVTQMGNDKSIKCEQNLGHDTMYWYKQDSKKFLKIMFSYNNKELIINETVPNRFSPKSPDKAHLNLHINSLELGDSAVYFCASSQGTGGLSGELFFGEGSRLTVL.

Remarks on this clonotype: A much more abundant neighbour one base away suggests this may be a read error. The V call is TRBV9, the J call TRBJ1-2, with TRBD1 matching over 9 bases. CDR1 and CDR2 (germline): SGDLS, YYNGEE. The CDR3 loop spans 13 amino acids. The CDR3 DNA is TGTGCCGGCAGCGCCTGGACAGGGGATGGCTACACCTTC. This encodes CAGSAWTGDGYTF.

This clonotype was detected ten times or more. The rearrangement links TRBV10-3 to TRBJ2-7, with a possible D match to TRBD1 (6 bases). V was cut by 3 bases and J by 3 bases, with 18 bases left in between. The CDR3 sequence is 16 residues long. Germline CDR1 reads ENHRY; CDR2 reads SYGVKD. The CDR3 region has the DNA TGTGCCATCAGTGACGCTACGGGACAAACAATCTACGAGCAGTACTTC. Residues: CAISDATGQTIYEQYF.

The CDR3 nucleotides read TGTGCCAGCAGTTTAACGGGCCAATTTAACTATGGCTACACCTTC. Its translation is CASSLTGQFNYGYTF. The chain joins TRBV12-3 or TRBV12-4 to TRBJ1-2; D gene unclear. V lost 2 bases and J lost 1, with 11 bases in between. This CDR3 comprises 15 residues.

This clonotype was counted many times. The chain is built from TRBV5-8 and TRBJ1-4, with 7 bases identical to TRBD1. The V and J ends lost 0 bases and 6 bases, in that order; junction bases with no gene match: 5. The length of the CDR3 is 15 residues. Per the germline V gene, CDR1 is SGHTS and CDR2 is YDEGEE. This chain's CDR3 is CASSLDRGWDEKLFF. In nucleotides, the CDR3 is TGTGCCAGCAGCTTGGACAGGGGTTGGGATGAAAAACTGTTTTTT.

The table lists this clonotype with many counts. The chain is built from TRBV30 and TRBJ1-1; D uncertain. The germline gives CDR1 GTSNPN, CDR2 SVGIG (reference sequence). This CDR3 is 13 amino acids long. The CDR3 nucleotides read TGTTACCAAAAGAAGTTGGCGAACACTGAAGCTTTCTTT. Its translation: CYQKKLANTEAFF. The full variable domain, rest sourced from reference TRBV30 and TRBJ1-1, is SQTIHQWPATLVQPVGSPLSLECTVEGTSNPNLYWYRQAAGRGLQLLFYSVGIGQISSEVPQNLSASRPQDRQFILSSKKLLLSDSGFYLCYQKKLANTEAFFGQGTRLTVV.

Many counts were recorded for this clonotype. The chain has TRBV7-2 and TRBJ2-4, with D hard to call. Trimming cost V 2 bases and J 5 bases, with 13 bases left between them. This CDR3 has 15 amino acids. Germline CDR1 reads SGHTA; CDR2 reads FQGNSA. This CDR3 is CASSLRVAVENIQYF. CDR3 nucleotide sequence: TGTGCCAGCAGCTTAAGGGTCGCCGTTGAAAACATTCAGTACTTC.

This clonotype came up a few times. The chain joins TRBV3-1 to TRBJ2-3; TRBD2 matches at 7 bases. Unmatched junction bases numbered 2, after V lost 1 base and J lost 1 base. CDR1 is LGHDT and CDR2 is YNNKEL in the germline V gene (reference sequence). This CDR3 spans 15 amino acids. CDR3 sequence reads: CASSQGAGGTDTQYF. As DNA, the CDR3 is TGTGCCAGCAGCCAAGGGGCGGGAGGCACAGATACGCAGTATTTT.

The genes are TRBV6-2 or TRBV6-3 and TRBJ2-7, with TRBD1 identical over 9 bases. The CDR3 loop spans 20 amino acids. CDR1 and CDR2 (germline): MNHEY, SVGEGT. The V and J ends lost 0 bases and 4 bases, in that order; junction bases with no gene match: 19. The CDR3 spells CASSYSVFAGQGTANYEQYF. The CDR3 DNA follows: TGTGCCAGCAGTTACTCAGTTTTCGCGGGACAGGGAACGGCTAATTACGAGCAGTACTTC.

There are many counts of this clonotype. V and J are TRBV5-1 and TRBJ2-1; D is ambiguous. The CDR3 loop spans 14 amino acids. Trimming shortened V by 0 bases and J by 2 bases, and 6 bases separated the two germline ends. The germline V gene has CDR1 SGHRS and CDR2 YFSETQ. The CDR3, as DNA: TGCGCCAGCAGCTTGGAGTCAGCCTACAATGAGCAGTTCTTC. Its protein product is CASSLESAYNEQFF.

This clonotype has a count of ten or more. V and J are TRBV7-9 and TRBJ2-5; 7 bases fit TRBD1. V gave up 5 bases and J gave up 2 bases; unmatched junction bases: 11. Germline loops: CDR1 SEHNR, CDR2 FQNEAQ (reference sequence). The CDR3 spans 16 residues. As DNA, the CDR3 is TGTGCCAGCAGCCGAACAACGACAGGGACGCAAGAGACCCAGTACTTC. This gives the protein CASSRTTTGTQETQYF. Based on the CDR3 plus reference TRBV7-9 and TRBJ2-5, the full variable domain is DTGVSQNPRHKITKRGQNVTFRCDPISEHNRLYWYRQTLGQGPEFLTYFQNEAQLEKSRLLSDRFSAERPKGSFSTLEIQRTEQGDSAMYLCASSRTTTGTQETQYFGPGTRLLVL.

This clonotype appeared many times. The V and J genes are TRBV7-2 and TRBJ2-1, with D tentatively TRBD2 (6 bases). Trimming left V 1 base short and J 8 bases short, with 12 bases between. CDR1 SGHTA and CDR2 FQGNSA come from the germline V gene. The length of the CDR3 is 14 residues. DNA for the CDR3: TGTGCCAGCAGCTTAGGTCTAGCGTACTATGAGCAGTTCTTC. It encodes CASSLGLAYYEQFF.

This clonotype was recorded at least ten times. The CDR3 region has the DNA TGCAGTGCCCCCGGGACAGAGAACTATGGCTACACCTTC. It encodes CSAPGTENYGYTF. The chain joins TRBV20-1 to TRBJ1-2, with 7 bases aligning to TRBD1. Germline CDR1 and CDR2: DFQATT and SNEGSKA (reference sequence). The CDR3 runs to 13 residues. V was pared by 6 bases and J by 2 bases, with 6 bases of the junction left unmatched.

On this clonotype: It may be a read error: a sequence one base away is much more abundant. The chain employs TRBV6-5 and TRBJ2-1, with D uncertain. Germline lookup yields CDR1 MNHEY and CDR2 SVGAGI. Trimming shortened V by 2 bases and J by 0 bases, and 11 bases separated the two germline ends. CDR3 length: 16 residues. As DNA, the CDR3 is TGTGCCAGCAGTTACGGCGAGGAGAGCTCCTACAATGAGCAGTTCTTC. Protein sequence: CASSYGEESSYNEQFF.

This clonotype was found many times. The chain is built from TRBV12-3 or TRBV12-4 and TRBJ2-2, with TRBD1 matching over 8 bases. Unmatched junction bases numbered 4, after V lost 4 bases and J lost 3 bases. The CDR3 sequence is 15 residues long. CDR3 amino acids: CASSWAGGDTGELFF. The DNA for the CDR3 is TGTGCCAGCAGTTGGGCAGGGGGCGACACCGGGGAGCTGTTTTTT.

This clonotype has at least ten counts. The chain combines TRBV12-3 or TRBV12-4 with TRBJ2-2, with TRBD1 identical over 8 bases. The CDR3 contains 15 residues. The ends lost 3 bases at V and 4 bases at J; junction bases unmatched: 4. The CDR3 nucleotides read TGTGCCAGCAGTTTTGGAACAGGGGGCACCGGGGAGCTGTTTTTT. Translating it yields CASSFGTGGTGELFF.

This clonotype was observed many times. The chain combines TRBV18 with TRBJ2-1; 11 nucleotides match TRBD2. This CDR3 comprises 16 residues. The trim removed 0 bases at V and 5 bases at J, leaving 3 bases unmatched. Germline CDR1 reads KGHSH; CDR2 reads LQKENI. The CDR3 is CASSPPGTSGNNEQFF. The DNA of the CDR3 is TGTGCCAGCTCACCACCCGGGACTAGCGGAAACAATGAGCAGTTCTTC.

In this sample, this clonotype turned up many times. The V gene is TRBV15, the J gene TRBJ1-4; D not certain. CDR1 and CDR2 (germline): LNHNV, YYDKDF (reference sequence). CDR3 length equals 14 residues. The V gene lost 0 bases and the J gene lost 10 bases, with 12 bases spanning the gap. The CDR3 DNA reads TGTGCCACCAGCAGAGACCTATTGTCGGCAAAACTGTTTTTT. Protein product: CATSRDLLSAKLFF.

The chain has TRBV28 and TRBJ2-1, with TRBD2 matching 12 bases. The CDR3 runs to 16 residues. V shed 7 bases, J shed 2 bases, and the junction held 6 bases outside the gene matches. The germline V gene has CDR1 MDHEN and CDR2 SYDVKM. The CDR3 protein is CASTSGGALTYNEQFF. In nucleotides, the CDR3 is TGTGCCAGCACTAGCGGGGGGGCCCTGACCTACAATGAGCAGTTCTTC.

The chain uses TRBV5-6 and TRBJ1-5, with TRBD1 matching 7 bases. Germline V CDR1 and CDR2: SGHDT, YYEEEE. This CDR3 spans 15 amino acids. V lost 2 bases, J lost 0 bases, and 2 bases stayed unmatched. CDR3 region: CASSFRQGSNQPQHF. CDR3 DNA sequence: TGTGCCAGCAGCTTTAGACAGGGTAGCAATCAGCCCCAGCATTTT.

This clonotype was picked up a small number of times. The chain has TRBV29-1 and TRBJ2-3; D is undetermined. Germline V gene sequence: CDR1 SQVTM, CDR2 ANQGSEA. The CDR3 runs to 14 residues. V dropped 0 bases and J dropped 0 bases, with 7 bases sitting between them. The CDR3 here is CSVEENSSTDTQYF. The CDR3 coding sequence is TGCAGCGTTGAAGAGAATTCTAGCACAGATACGCAGTATTTT.

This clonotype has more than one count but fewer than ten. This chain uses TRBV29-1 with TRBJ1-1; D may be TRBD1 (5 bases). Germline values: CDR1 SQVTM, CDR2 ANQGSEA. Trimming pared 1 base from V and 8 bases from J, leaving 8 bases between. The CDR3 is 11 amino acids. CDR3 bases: TGCAGCGTTGAAGGGTACAGGGAAGCTTTCTTT. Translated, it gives CSVEGYREAFF.